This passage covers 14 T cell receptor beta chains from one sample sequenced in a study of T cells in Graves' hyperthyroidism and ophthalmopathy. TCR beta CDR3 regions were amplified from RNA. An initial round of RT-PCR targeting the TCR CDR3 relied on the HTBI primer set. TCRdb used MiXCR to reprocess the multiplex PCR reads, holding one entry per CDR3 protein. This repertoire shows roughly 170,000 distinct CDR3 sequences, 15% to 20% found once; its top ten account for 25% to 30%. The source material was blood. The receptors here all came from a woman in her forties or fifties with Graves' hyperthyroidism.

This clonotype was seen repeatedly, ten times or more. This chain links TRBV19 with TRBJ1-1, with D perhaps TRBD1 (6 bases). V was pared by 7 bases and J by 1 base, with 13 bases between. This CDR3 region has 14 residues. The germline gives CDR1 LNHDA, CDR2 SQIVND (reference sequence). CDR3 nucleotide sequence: TGTGCCAGTATCCTGACAGGAAGGAACACTGAAGCTTTCTTT. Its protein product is CASILTGRNTEAFF.

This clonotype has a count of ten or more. The CDR3 nucleotides are TGCGCCAGCAGCAAGGGACTAGCGGACTCTCAAGAGACCCAGTACTTC. Translation gives CASSKGLADSQETQYF. The V gene is TRBV4-1, the J gene TRBJ2-5; 11 nucleotides line up with TRBD2. After removal of 5 bases from V and 2 bases from J, the junction contained 7 bases not matched to a gene. Looked up from germline, CDR1 is MGHRA and CDR2 is YSYEKL. The CDR3 loop spans 16 amino acids.

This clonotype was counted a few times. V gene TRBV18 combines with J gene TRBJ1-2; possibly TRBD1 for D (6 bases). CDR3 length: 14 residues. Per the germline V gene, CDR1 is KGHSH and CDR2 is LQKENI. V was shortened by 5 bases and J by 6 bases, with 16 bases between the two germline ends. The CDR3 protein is CASSSPTGTHGYTF. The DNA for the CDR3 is TGTGCCAGCTCATCCCCGACAGGAACGCATGGCTACACCTTC.

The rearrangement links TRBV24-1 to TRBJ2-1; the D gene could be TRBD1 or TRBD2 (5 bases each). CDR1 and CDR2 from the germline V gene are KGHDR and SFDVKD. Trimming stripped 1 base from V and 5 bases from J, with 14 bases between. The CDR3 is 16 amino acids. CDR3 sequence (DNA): TGTGCCACCAGTGATTTCCTCGGGACCAGCAACAATGAGCAGTTCTTC. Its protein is CATSDFLGTSNNEQFF.

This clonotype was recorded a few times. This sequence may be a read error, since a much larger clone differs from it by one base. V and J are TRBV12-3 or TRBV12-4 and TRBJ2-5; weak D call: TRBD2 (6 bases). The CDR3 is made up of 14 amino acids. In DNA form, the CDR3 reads TGTGCCGGCAGTGAATTCCGGGGGAGGGAGACCCAGTACTTC. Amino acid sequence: CAGSEFRGRETQYF.

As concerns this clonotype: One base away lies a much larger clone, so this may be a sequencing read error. The CDR3 DNA reads TGTGACAGCAGCCGATCGACAGGGGATTCACCCCTCCACTTT. This gives the protein CDSSRSTGDSPLHF. The V and J genes are TRBV7-9 and TRBJ1-6, with 8 bases identical to TRBD1. CDR1 SEHNR and CDR2 FQNEAQ come from the germline V gene (reference sequence). This CDR3 contains 14 residues.

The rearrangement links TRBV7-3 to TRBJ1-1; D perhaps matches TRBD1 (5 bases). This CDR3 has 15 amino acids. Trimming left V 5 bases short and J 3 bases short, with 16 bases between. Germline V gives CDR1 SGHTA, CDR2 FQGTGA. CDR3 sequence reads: CASSNQQGGDTEAFF. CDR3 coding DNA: TGTGCCAGCAGCAATCAGCAGGGTGGGGACACTGAAGCTTTCTTT.

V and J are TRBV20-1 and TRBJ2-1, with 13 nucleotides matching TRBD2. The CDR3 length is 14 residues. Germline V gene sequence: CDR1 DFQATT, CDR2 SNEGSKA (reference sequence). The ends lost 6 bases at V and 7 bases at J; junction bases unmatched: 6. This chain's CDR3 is CSARTSGRGNEQFF. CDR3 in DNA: TGCAGTGCACGGACTAGCGGGAGAGGGAATGAGCAGTTCTTC.

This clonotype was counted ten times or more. The CDR3 sequence: CASSVGGGTGTYEQYF. The DNA for the CDR3 is TGTGCCAGCAGCGTAGGAGGGGGGACGGGAACCTACGAGCAGTACTTC. The gene calls are TRBV9 and TRBJ2-7; D may correspond to TRBD1 or TRBD2 (6 bases each). CDR3 length equals 16 residues. The V end lost 0 bases, the J end lost 2 bases, and 15 bases lay between the germline ends. Germline CDR1 is SGDLS and CDR2 is YYNGEE.

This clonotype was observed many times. CDR3 protein: CASSTGTEAFF. CDR3 in DNA: TGTGCCAGCTCGACAGGGACTGAAGCTTTCTTT. This rearrangement joins TRBV18 to TRBJ1-1, with 7 bases that match TRBD1. CDR1 is KGHSH and CDR2 is LQKENI in the germline V gene. This CDR3 spans 11 amino acids. Germline trimming cut 6 bases from V and 5 bases from J; bases unmatched to any gene: 0.

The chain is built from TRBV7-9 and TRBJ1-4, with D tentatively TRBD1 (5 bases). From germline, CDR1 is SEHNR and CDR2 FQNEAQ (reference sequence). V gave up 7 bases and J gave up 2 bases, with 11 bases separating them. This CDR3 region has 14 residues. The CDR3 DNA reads TGTGCCAGCACCAATCGGGGGACTAATGAAAAACTGTTTTTT. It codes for CASTNRGTNEKLFF.

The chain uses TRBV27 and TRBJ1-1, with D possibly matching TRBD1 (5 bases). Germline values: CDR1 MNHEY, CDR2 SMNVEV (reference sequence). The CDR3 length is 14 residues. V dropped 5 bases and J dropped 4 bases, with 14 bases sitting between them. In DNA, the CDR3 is TGTGCCAGCAGTGAACAGGTGGCAGGCACTGAAGCTTTCTTT. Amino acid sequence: CASSEQVAGTEAFF.

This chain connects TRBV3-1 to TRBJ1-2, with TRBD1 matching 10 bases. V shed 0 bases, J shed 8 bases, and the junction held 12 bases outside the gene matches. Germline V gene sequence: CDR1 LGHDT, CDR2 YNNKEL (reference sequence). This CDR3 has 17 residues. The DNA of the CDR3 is TGTGCCAGCAGCCAAGAACGGGACAGGGGCTTTAAGGGGGGCTACACCTTC. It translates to CASSQERDRGFKGGYTF.

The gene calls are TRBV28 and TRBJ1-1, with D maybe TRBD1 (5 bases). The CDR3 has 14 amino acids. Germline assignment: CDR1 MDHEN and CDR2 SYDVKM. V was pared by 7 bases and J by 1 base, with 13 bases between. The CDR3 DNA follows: TGTGCCAGCACCTGGGGGTTTTCGAACACTGAAGCTTTCTTT. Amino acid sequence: CASTWGFSNTEAFF.